The 31 T cell receptor beta chains presented below share a single source sample, sequenced in a study of T cells after yellow fever vaccination. MiXCR, applied by TCRdb to the 5' RACE reads, yields one record per CDR3 protein. This sample has roughly 190,000 distinct CDR3 sequences; 8% to 13% occur once, and the top ten carry around 34%. The sequencing used CD8+ T cells sorted from PBMCs, collected 15 days after the yellow fever booster vaccination. The origin of the receptors is a man younger than 35 who received the YFV17D yellow fever vaccine.

The chain joins TRBV7-6 to TRBJ2-7; TRBD1 is a possible D gene (5 bases). V was clipped by 3 bases and J by 6 bases, with 12 bases between them. CDR1 is SGHVS, CDR2 FNYEAQ, per germline. The CDR3 consists of 13 residues. The CDR3 reads CASSFRDKGEQYF. In DNA, the CDR3 is TGTGCCAGCAGCTTCAGGGATAAGGGCGAGCAGTACTTC.

This clonotype was detected only a few times. The chain links TRBV10-3 to TRBJ2-3; 8 bases align to TRBD1. V lost 10 bases, J lost 1 base, and 7 bases stayed unmatched. The V gene's germline CDR1 is ENHRY and CDR2 SYGVKD. The CDR3 loop spans 14 amino acids. In nucleotides, the CDR3 is TGTGCCACCTACGGGGGACAGGGCACAGATACGCAGTATTTT. Translation: CATYGGQGTDTQYF.

This clonotype has ten or more counts. The chain links TRBV5-1 to TRBJ1-2; 7 nucleotides line up with TRBD1. The CDR3 spans 15 residues. The V gene's germline CDR1 is SGHRS and CDR2 YFSETQ. After removal of 3 bases from V and 4 bases from J, the junction contained 9 bases not matched to a gene. For the CDR3, the DNA is TGCGCCAGCAGCTCCGCTGGGACAGAGCCCTATGGCTACACCTTC. This codes for CASSSAGTEPYGYTF.

This clonotype was observed a single time. CDR3 sequence reads: CASSLNPGGRSTDTQYF. In nucleotides, the CDR3 is TGTGCCAGCAGCCTGAATCCGGGGGGGCGTTCGACAGATACGCAGTATTTT. The gene calls are TRBV7-3 and TRBJ2-3, with 8 bases that match TRBD2. Germline V gene data show CDR1 as SGHTA and CDR2 as FQGTGA. The V and J ends lost 5 bases and 3 bases, in that order; junction bases with no gene match: 13. This CDR3 contains 17 residues.

This clonotype was counted between two and nine times. This rearrangement joins TRBV13 to TRBJ1-1, with unresolved D. Trimming left V 5 bases short and J 1 base short, with 14 bases between. The germline CDR1 and CDR2 sequences are PRHDT and FYEKMQ (reference sequence). The length of the CDR3 is 15 residues. The CDR3 DNA is TGTGCCAGCAGCCTCCGGGGTGGGCAGAACACTGAAGCTTTCTTT. Amino acid sequence: CASSLRGGQNTEAFF.

This clonotype was picked up a small number of times. The rearrangement uses TRBV15 and TRBJ1-6, with unresolved D. Germline CDR1 and CDR2: LNHNV and YYDKDF (reference sequence). V was clipped by 3 bases and J by 5 bases, with 17 bases between them. There are 17 residues in the CDR3. The CDR3 nucleotides read TGTGCCACCAGCAGTCCGGGCGGGGATGTCGATAATTCACCCCTCCACTTT. Translating it yields CATSSPGGDVDNSPLHF.

This chain connects TRBV6-5 to TRBJ2-3, with D uncertain. The CDR3 runs to 13 residues. CDR1 and CDR2 from the germline V gene are MNHEY and SVGAGI. V lost 3 bases, J lost 3 bases, and 7 bases lay in between. CDR3 coding DNA: TGTGCCAGCAGTTATGAGCAGACAGATACGCAGTATTTT. This codes for CASSYEQTDTQYF.

This clonotype was counted only a few times. The chain uses TRBV5-1 and TRBJ2-1; no reliable D call. Between the trimmed V and J ends, which lost 5 bases and 8 bases, there was a span of 8 bases. The CDR3 consists of 11 residues. Germline V gene data show CDR1 as SGHRS and CDR2 as YFSETQ. CDR3 nucleotide sequence: TGCGCCAGCAGACGGACCGATGAGCAGTTCTTC. This codes for CASRRTDEQFF.

The sample holds many counts of this clonotype. V gene TRBV29-1 combines with J gene TRBJ2-3; no clear D gene. The CDR3 loop spans 13 amino acids. CDR1 and CDR2 from the germline V gene are SQVTM and ANQGSEA. The CDR3 sequence is CSLIYSHTDTQYF. Written as DNA, the CDR3 is TGCTCTCTGATATACTCACACACAGATACGCAGTATTTT.

The rearrangement joins TRBV4-3 to TRBJ1-2, with 7 bases matching TRBD1. CDR1 and CDR2 from the germline V gene are LGHNA and YSLEER. CDR3 length: 14 residues. J was trimmed by 7 bases and V by 1 base; bases with no gene match: 6. The CDR3 here is CASSQGRGYGGYTF. The DNA for the CDR3 is TGCGCCAGCAGCCAAGGCAGGGGGTACGGTGGCTACACCTTC.

This clonotype was seen more than once but under ten times. This chain joins TRBV6-5 and TRBJ1-1; 7 bases are a match to TRBD1. Germline V lookup: CDR1 MNHEY, CDR2 SVGAGI. This CDR3 contains 14 residues. Trimming took 7 bases from V and 0 from J; bases not matched to a gene: 5. CDR3 bases: TGTGCCAGCAATCGACAGGGAGTGAACACTGAAGCTTTCTTT. Translating it yields CASNRQGVNTEAFF.

The gene calls are TRBV7-9 and TRBJ2-5; maybe TRBD1 (6 bases). Trimming pared 6 bases from V and 1 base from J, leaving 18 bases between. The CDR3 runs to 16 residues. Looked up from germline, CDR1 is SEHNR and CDR2 is FQNEAQ (reference sequence). The DNA for the CDR3 is TGTGCCAGCAGTCAAAGACAGGCGAGAGGCCAAGAGACCCAGTACTTC. Its protein product is CASSQRQARGQETQYF.

This clonotype was seen only a few times. This sequence joins TRBV4-2 and TRBJ1-5; D ambiguous. The CDR3 length is 17 residues. Trimming removed 0 bases from V and 5 bases from J, with 17 bases in between. The germline V gene encodes CDR1 LGHNA and CDR2 YNFKEQ. The CDR3 reads CASSQDGPPAPYQPQHF. The CDR3 DNA sequence: TGTGCCAGCAGCCAAGATGGGCCCCCTGCCCCCTATCAGCCCCAGCATTTT.

The chain couples TRBV6-2 or TRBV6-3 to TRBJ2-5; D call uncertain. The germline V gene has CDR1 MNHEY and CDR2 SVGEGT. The CDR3 is made up of 14 amino acids. V gave up 10 bases and J gave up 4 bases, with 19 bases separating them. CDR3 loop: CATVTAEFLETQYF. The CDR3 DNA follows: TGTGCCACGGTAACGGCGGAGTTCCTAGAGACCCAGTACTTC.

The chain employs TRBV11-2 and TRBJ2-7; D possibly corresponds to TRBD1 (6 bases). CDR3 length: 15 amino acids. V was shortened by 6 bases and J by 2 bases, with 17 bases between the two germline ends. Germline V gives CDR1 SGHAT, CDR2 FQNNGV. DNA for the CDR3: TGTGCCAGCAGACGAATGGGACAAATAGCCTACGAGCAGTACGTC. Amino acid sequence: CASRRMGQIAYEQYV.

The V and J genes are TRBV19 and TRBJ2-7; D is perhaps TRBD2 (5 bases). The CDR3 is 14 amino acids. The germline gives CDR1 LNHDA, CDR2 SQIVND (reference sequence). Trimming left V 1 base short and J 3 bases short, with 10 bases between. The CDR3 nucleotides are TGTGCCAGTAGTATAGTCGTCCGGGGCTACGAGCAGTACTTC. Its protein product is CASSIVVRGYEQYF. The full variable domain, completed using reference TRBV19 and TRBJ2-7, is DGGITQSPKYLFRKEGQNVTLSCEQNLNHDAMYWYRQDPGQGLRLIYYSQIVNDFQKGDIAEGYSVSREKKESFPLTVTSAQKNPTAFYLCASSIVVRGYEQYFGPGTRLTVT.

V usage is TRBV12-3 or TRBV12-4 and J usage is TRBJ1-3, with 8 bases identical to TRBD1. CDR3 size: 14 residues. With V trimmed by 4 bases and J by 1 base, 0 bases remained unmatched. The CDR3 sequence is CASSWTGSGNTIYF. In DNA form, the CDR3 reads TGTGCCAGCAGTTGGACAGGGTCTGGAAACACCATATATTTT.

This chain joins TRBV11-2 and TRBJ2-5; D assignment may be TRBD1 or TRBD2 (6 bases each). The CDR3 extends over 13 amino acids. V was cut by 1 base and J by 4 bases, with 7 bases left in between. CDR1 SGHAT and CDR2 FQNNGV come from the germline V gene. CDR3 in amino acids: CASSLGGAETQYF. The CDR3 DNA is TGTGCCAGCAGCTTAGGGGGGGCAGAGACCCAGTACTTC.

This clonotype was found once. This chain uses TRBV6-5 with TRBJ1-4, with 8 bases aligning to TRBD1. The germline V gene encodes CDR1 MNHEY and CDR2 SVGAGI. V gave up 5 bases and J gave up 8 bases; unmatched junction bases: 10. This CDR3 has 15 residues. CDR3 loop: CASSNRQGWQEKLFF. CDR3 bases: TGTGCCAGCAGTAACCGACAGGGGTGGCAGGAAAAACTGTTTTTT.

V gene TRBV3-1 combines with J gene TRBJ2-5; 10 bases are shared with TRBD2. This CDR3 has 15 residues. V shed 4 bases, J shed 1 base, and the junction held 3 bases outside the gene matches. Germline V gene sequence: CDR1 LGHDT, CDR2 YNNKEL (reference sequence). In DNA form, the CDR3 reads TGTGCCAGCAGCCCGGGACTAGCGACCCAAGAGACCCAGTACTTC. This translates into CASSPGLATQETQYF.

This clonotype was observed a few times. The chain uses TRBV7-6 and TRBJ2-7, with D possibly matching TRBD1 (5 bases). The CDR3 is made up of 14 amino acids. Trimming removed 5 bases at V and 6 bases at J, with 17 bases between. Germline lookup yields CDR1 SGHVS and CDR2 FNYEAQ. For the CDR3, the DNA is TGTGCCAGCAGCATAAGACAGAGTCCTGGCGAGCAGTACTTC. Amino acid sequence: CASSIRQSPGEQYF. The full variable domain, rest sourced from reference TRBV7-6 and TRBJ2-7, is GAGVSQSPRYKVTKRGQDVALRCDPISGHVSLYWYRQALGQGPEFLTYFNYEAQQDKSGLPNDRFSAERPEGSISTLTIQRTEQRDSAMYRCASSIRQSPGEQYFGPGTRLTVT.

The V and J genes are TRBV6-6 and TRBJ2-1, with 7 bases lining up with TRBD2. V lost 0 bases and J lost 6; bases outside the gene matches: 8. The germline CDR1 and CDR2 sequences are MNHNY and SVGAGI (reference sequence). There are 16 residues in the CDR3. CDR3 in DNA: TGTGCCAGCAGTTACTCGGCGGGGGAGCTTAGCAATGAGCAGTTCTTC. It is translated as CASSYSAGELSNEQFF.

The chain has TRBV11-2 and TRBJ1-2; D is perhaps TRBD1 (6 bases). CDR1 SGHAT and CDR2 FQNNGV come from the germline V gene. CDR3 length: 16 residues. The germline V and J ends were trimmed by 1 base and 8 bases, with 20 bases remaining between them. The CDR3 region is CASSLAPSGGFDGYTF. The CDR3 nucleotides read TGTGCCAGCAGCTTAGCCCCCAGCGGGGGCTTTGACGGCTACACCTTC.

This clonotype was observed a few times. V and J are TRBV6-6 and TRBJ1-1; D not certain. This CDR3 spans 14 amino acids. Germline CDR1 is MNHNY and CDR2 is SVGAGI (reference sequence). The V end was cut by 2 bases, the J end by 3 bases, with 10 bases between. As DNA, the CDR3 is TGTGCCAGCAGTTACACGGGTTGGGACACTGAAGCTTTCTTT. It translates to CASSYTGWDTEAFF.

The rearrangement joins TRBV5-1 to TRBJ1-2; D unresolved. From germline, CDR1 is SGHRS and CDR2 YFSETQ. The CDR3 covers 17 residues. Trimming took 0 bases from V and 4 from J, leaving 19 bases between them. The CDR3 is CASSLDSASLYGYGYTF. The CDR3, as DNA: TGCGCCAGCAGCTTGGACAGCGCAAGCCTCTACGGCTATGGCTACACCTTC.

The V gene is TRBV5-1, the J gene TRBJ1-2; TRBD1 matches at 11 bases. Germline V gene lookup returns CDR1 SGHRS and CDR2 YFSETQ. V was pared by 3 bases and J by 3 bases, with 7 bases of the junction left unmatched. The CDR3 sequence is 16 residues long. CDR3 loop: CASSSGGQGADYGYTF. The CDR3, as DNA: TGCGCCAGCAGCTCGGGTGGACAGGGGGCAGACTATGGCTACACCTTC.

This rearrangement joins TRBV7-8 to TRBJ2-7; 9 positions agree with TRBD1. CDR1 is SGHVS and CDR2 is FQNEAQ in the germline V gene. V was clipped by 5 bases and J by 6 bases; unmatched bases: 14. This CDR3 is 16 amino acids long. CDR3 region: CASSKSRGQGMVEQYF. CDR3 sequence (DNA): TGTGCCAGCAGCAAAAGCCGAGGACAGGGGATGGTCGAGCAGTACTTC.

This clonotype was seen only a few times. V is TRBV5-6 and J is TRBJ2-3, with 9 bases identical to TRBD1. The CDR3 extends over 16 amino acids. With V trimmed by 4 bases and J by 1 base, 7 bases remained unmatched. Germline-derived CDR1 and CDR2 are SGHDT and YYEEEE. For the CDR3, the DNA is TGTGCCAGCAGCCGGACAGGGGATGGGGGCACAGATACGCAGTATTTT. Amino acid sequence: CASSRTGDGGTDTQYF.

In its sample, this clonotype was seen many times. The chain carries TRBV4-1 and TRBJ2-6; TRBD2 might be the D (6 bases). The V end lost 4 bases, the J end lost 1 base, and 20 bases lay between the germline ends. CDR1 and CDR2 (germline): MGHRA, YSYEKL. This CDR3 has 19 amino acids. CDR3 amino acids: CASSLERAQGKSGANVLTF. CDR3 coding DNA: TGCGCCAGCAGCCTTGAGCGGGCGCAGGGTAAATCTGGGGCCAACGTCCTGACTTTC.

This clonotype was recorded at least ten times. The chain has TRBV11-2 and TRBJ2-3; unclear D gene. Germline-derived CDR1 and CDR2 are SGHAT and FQNNGV. The V and J ends lost 4 bases and 5 bases respectively, with 16 bases between them. CDR3 length: 15 residues. The CDR3 sequence is CASSSWTEVRDTQYF. In nucleotides, the CDR3 is TGTGCCAGCAGCTCCTGGACCGAAGTACGAGATACGCAGTATTTT.

This clonotype was seen only a few times. V gene TRBV6-2 or TRBV6-3 combines with J gene TRBJ2-7, with TRBD2 identical over 7 bases. The germline gives CDR1 MNHEY, CDR2 SVGEGT. The CDR3 covers 14 residues. The V gene end was trimmed by 2 bases and the J gene end by 2 bases; junction bases not matched to a gene: 3. CDR3 in amino acids: CASSYGGGTYEQYV. DNA for the CDR3: TGTGCCAGCAGTTACGGGGGAGGGACCTACGAGCAGTACGTC.